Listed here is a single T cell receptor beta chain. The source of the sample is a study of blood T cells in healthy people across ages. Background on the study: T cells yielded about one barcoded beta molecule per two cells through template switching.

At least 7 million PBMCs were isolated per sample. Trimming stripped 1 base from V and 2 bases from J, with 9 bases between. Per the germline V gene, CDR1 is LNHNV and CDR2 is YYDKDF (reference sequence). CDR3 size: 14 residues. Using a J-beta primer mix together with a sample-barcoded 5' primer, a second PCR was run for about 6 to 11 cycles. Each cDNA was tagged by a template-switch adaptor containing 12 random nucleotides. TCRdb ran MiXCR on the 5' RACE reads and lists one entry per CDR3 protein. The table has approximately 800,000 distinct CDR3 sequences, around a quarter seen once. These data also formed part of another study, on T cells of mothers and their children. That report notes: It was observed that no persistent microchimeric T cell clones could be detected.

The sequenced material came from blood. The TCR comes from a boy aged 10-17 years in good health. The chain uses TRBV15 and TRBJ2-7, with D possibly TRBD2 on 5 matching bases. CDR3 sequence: CATSRVILAYEQYF. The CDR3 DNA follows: TGTGCCACCAGCAGAGTGATACTAGCCTACGAGCAGTACTTC.